Described below is a single TCR beta chain sequence and its context. Which antigen it targets is not known. There are no base qualities to consult, and no much larger clone falls within one base. The sample belongs to a study of cytomegalovirus exposure and HLA in healthy donors (TCRdb year 2017). Describing the broader study: According to an earlier analysis of 550 to 750 of the donors, about 190 million T cells yielded roughly 100 million unique TCR beta sequences and approximately 300 Gb of sequence data. Roughly 300 gigabases of sequencing data and around 80 million unique TCR sequences made up an early release that covered fewer than 650 HLA-typed donors. Among the roughly 430 genotyped donors, about 83% belonged to the genetic ancestry cluster associated with self-reported Caucasian donors. The aim of the study was to test whether cataloging public T cell receptors could identify signatures of past pathogen exposure. The study used immunosequencing to profile the T cell repertoires of 666 subjects and linked those repertoires to cytomegalovirus serostatus. In addition to the first cohort of 666 subjects, a separate validation cohort of approximately 110 different subjects was used. The study combined high-throughput TCR immunosequencing, statistical association of individual TCRs with disease status, and machine learning to predict cytomegalovirus infection status. In a later analysis, previously published TCR beta repertoires from 550 to 750 donors were re-analyzed and high-resolution HLA genotyping was added so that TCR occurrence patterns could be studied. Rather than drawing on any new phenotypic data, the later analysis identified candidate immune exposures from TCR beta sequences and the way those sequences occurred across donors. An earlier analysis of 587 of the donors used high-throughput TCR beta sequencing to judge whether each TCR beta V gene segment behaved as functional or pseudogenic. Alongside the repertoire data, information on donor age, sex, ethnicity and CMV serostatus was compiled. A later genetic analysis took genome-wide SNP genotypes for about 65% of the 666 donors and used that subset as a discovery cohort. Every discovery cohort repertoire had been produced on one sequencing platform. Both class I and class II loci were covered by HLA typing, at four-digit resolution. Typing coverage varied by locus: about 629-640 donors for A, B, C, DRB1 and DQB1; more than 500 for DQA1; some 610 for DPA1; roughly 450 for DPB1. A few DR-DQ haplotypes were treated as single units for association and clustering because of strong linkage in the cohort. Among about 400 genotyped donors of the cohort, an average of approximately 240,000 unique TCR beta nucleotide sequences was sequenced per donor, of which 15% to 20% were non-productive.

On the study overall, not on this receptor specifically: An earlier analysis of 587 of the donors showed that most TCR beta V segments appeared in productive rearrangements either about 87% or about 30% of the time, which broadly matched IMGT annotations. CMV serostatus was the only immune exposure information available for the cohort. When HLA alleles, especially DR and DQ, strongly co-occurred, TCR associations were difficult to assign to individual alleles. An association between a missense DCLRE1C variant and V-gene and J-gene trimming of TCR beta chains was found in a later genetic analysis and replicated in an independent cohort. Because counts were too low, 15 to 20 rarely observed V segments, including chromosome 9 orphons, were excluded from the earlier analysis of roughly 580 of the donors. In a later analysis, TCR association rates were found to vary across HLA loci, with the most associated TCRs seen for DRB1 alleles and the fewest for HLA-C alleles. According to a later analysis, parvovirus B19, influenza, CMV and Epstein-Barr virus appeared linked to several top co-occurrence clusters. A later genetic analysis reported fewer N-insertions in productive TCRs among donors in an Asian-associated ancestry cluster than the approximately 700-donor mean. A few of the identified cytomegalovirus-associated TCR beta chains were confirmed in vitro to be specific for cytomegalovirus antigens. This cohort had only TCR beta chains sequenced, and the lack of alpha or paired-chain data limited which features could be detected. While some public TCRs were present in many individuals, most TCR sequences turned up only very rarely across donors. The study listed around 160 TCR beta chains as associated with cytomegalovirus. Some IMGT-functional V segments, including TRBV6-2 and TRBV6-3, could not be told apart with the 87-base-pair reads, so those segments were excluded. In a later analysis, around 15,000 TCR beta sequences were associated with specific HLA alleles at a false discovery rate of 0.05. In both the original and validation cohorts, the classifier was reported to diagnose cytomegalovirus status with high specificity and sensitivity. Linkage disequilibrium might explain the correlated functional status among segregating V segments, but an unknown experimental factor could not be ruled out. A later analysis found that HLA-associated TCR beta chains were more clonally expanded and had lower generation probabilities than equally common non-associated chains. A cluster of highly shared sequence variants was judged likely to represent a technical artifact of the sequencing pipeline. The presence/absence analyses assumed that sequencing depth was roughly uniform across donors, and that assumption may not be true. According to the authors, the approach could potentially be generalized to other disease states and immunological phenotypes. Because HLA typing was unavailable for some donors at each locus, only the typed subset was used in association tests. A further reported finding was that TCR beta sequences accurately predicted the HLA-A and HLA-B alleles for most subjects in the first cohort. In a later analysis, most CMV-associated TCR beta chains were found to appear HLA-restricted, with HLA associations seemingly driven largely by CMV exposure.

In total, 500 to 700 healthy bone marrow donors made up the cohort. All cohort members were sampled while nominally healthy, although unrecorded immune exposures were likely present. The donor tested CMV seronegative, placing the donor among the 350 or so seronegative members of the cohort. Every donor gave a peripheral blood sample, and the peripheral blood mononuclear cells from that sample were used for TCR beta sequencing. The Qiagen DNeasy Blood Extraction Kit was used to extract genomic DNA from the blood cell samples. Germline trimming: 5 bases from V, 8 bases from J; junction bases outside gene matches: 8. In the germline V gene, CDR1 corresponds to KGHSH and CDR2 to LQKENI. Inclusive of the bounding cysteine and phenylalanine, the CDR3 is 14 residues long. The sequence is cut down to CDR3 DNA, 42 bases in frame from base 1. The library came from the immunoSEQ multiplex PCR assay. The multiplex PCR relied on a mix of 60 forward primers for TCR Vbeta segments and 13 reverse primers for TCR Jbeta segments. Amplification of the CDR3 region of rearranged TCR beta genes was performed with a multiplex PCR assay on genomic DNA. On the Illumina HiSeq System, the amplified TCR beta libraries were sequenced as 87-base-pair reads. Under the source paper's analysis protocol: In a later analysis, tens of millions of unique TCR beta chains were counted across the 500 to 850 repertoires, and some 10 million of these chains were shared by at least two donors. Raw reads were error-corrected and collapsed into unique sequences by a nearest-neighbor algorithm in which closely related sequences were merged to remove PCR and sequencing errors. CDR3 sequences were aligned to IMGT reference sequences to assign V, D and J gene segments. For a sequence to be retained, a match of at least six nucleotides to both a V gene segment and a J gene segment was required. Rearrangements were called productive when the CDR3 lacked stop codons and stayed in frame with V and J; all others were non-productive. Following IMGT convention, CDR3 was defined as the stretch from the second conserved V-encoded cysteine to the conserved J-encoded phenylalanine. In an earlier analysis of approximately 590 of the donors, sequences lacking an unambiguous match to a single V gene segment were excluded. In an earlier analysis of about 590 of the donors, a V segment was called functional when productive rearrangements were above 56.7%, and segregating when the standard deviation between donors exceeded 5%. A statistical classification framework was built for diagnosing cytomegalovirus status from the catalog of TCR beta chain sequences. In a later analysis, TCR nucleotide sequences were compared against IMGT/GENE-DB human TR gene sequences so that V and J genes could be assigned. The TCRdist pipeline was used in a later analysis to assign CDR3 sequences and most-parsimonious VDJ recombination scenarios. In a later analysis, each TCR beta chain was defined by its CDR3 amino acid sequence together with its V-gene family, and reads lacking a unique V-gene family were excluded. A later analysis removed 500 to 650 highly shared, low-generation-probability nucleotide sequences to deal with suspected cross-contamination and a sequencing artifact. In a later analysis, a clonal expansion index was calculated for each public chain from normalized within-repertoire ranks of inferred template counts. A later analysis computed generation probabilities with a VDJ recombination model fitted to out-of-frame rearrangements, and checked the results against IGoR. Hypergeometric tests were used in a later analysis to score TCR-TCR, TCR-HLA and TCR-CMV co-occurrence, with a repertoire-size bias correction applied to the TCR pairs. False discovery rates were estimated in a later analysis by permuting HLA or CMV assignments 20 times. In a later analysis, co-occurring TCRs were grouped using DBSCAN, with TCRdist sequence similarity added in when clustering inside HLA-allele-positive subsets. Co-occurrence clustering excluded repertoires with fewer than 30,000 or more than 120,000 public chains, plus five with anomalous nucleotide sharing. In its TCRdb copy, this immuneACCESS table keeps in-frame sequences only and misses some clones. Where compared with another copy, unresolved V genes explain less than half of these, and the others have no known cause. V, J and clone size are those of that table, while D and trimming were read from the DNA. The sample table lists 110,000 or so clones, under 90% of them with a count of one. 2% to 2.5% of the sample belongs to the ten largest clones.

The clonotype comes from a woman in her 40s in good health and CMV-seronegative. Sequences were obtained from PBMCs. The chain is encoded by TRBV18 joined to TRBJ1-4; TRBD1 lines up with 7 middle nucleotides. The base sequence is TGTGCCAGCTCAGGTACAGGGGATCGCGAAAAACTGTTTTTT. This is translated as CASSGTGDREKLFF.